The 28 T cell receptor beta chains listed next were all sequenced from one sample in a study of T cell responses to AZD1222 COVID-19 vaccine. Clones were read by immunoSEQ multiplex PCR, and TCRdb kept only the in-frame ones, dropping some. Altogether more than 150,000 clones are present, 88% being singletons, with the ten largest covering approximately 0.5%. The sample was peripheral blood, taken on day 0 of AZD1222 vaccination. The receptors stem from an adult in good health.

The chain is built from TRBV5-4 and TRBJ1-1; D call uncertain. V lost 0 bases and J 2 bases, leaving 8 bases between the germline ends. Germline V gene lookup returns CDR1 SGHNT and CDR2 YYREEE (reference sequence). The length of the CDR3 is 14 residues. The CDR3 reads CASSLAAANTEAFF. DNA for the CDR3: TGTGCCAGCAGCTTGGCGGCAGCCAACACTGAAGCTTTCTTT.

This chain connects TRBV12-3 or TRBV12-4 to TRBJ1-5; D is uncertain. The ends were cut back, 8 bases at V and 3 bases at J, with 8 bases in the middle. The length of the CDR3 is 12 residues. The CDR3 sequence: CASGQVNQPQHF. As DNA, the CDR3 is TGTGCCAGCGGGCAGGTCAATCAGCCCCAGCATTTT.

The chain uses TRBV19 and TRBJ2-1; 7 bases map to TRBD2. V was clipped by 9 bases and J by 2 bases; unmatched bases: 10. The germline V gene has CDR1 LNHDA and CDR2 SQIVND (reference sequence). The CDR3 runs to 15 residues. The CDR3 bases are TGTGCCAGCCTCCCGAGCGGGATCCCCTACAATGAGCAGTTCTTC. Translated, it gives CASLPSGIPYNEQFF.

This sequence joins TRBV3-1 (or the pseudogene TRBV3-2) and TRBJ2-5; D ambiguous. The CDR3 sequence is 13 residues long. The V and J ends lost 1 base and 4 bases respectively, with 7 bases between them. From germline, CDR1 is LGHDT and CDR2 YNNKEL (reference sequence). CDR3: CASSQGLGETQYF. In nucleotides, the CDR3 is TGTGCCAGCAGCCAAGGGCTCGGAGAGACCCAGTACTTC.

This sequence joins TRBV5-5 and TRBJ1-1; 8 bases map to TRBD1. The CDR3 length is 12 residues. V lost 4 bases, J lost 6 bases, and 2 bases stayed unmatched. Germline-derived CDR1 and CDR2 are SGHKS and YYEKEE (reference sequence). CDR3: CASSRTGPEAFF. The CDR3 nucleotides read TGTGCCAGCAGCCGGACAGGGCCTGAAGCTTTCTTT.

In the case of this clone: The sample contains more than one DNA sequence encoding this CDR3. The CDR3 DNA reads TGTGCCAGCAGCCCCGGCGGCTACGAGCAGTACTTC. Protein: CASSPGGYEQYF. The chain recombines TRBV5-6 with TRBJ2-7; no firm D call. V dropped 4 bases and J dropped 3 bases, with 8 bases sitting between them. CDR1 is SGHDT and CDR2 is YYEEEE in the germline V gene. The CDR3 runs to 12 residues. Using reference TRBV5-6 and TRBJ2-7 for the parts outside the CDR3, the full variable domain is DAGVTQSPTHLIKTRGQQVTLRCSPKSGHDTVSWYQQALGQGPQFIFQYYEEEERQRGNFPDRFSGHQFPNYSSELNVNALLLGDSALYLCASSPGGYEQYFGPGTRLTVT.

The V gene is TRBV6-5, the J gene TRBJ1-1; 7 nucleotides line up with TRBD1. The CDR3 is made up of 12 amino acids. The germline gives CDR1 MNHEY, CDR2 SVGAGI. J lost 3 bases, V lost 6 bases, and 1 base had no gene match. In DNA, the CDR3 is TGTGCCAGCAGCCAGGGGGACACTGAAGCTTTCTTT. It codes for CASSQGDTEAFF.

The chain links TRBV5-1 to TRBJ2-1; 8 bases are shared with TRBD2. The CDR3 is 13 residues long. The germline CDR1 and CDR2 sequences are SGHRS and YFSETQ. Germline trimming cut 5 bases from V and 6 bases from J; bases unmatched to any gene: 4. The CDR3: CASRISGVNEQFF. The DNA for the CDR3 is TGCGCCAGCAGGATTAGCGGGGTCAATGAGCAGTTCTTC.

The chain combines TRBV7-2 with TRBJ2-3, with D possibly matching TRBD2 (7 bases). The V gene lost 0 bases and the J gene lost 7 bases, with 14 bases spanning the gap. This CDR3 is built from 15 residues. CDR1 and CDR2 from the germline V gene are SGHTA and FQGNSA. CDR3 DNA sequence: TGTGCCAGCAGCTTAGCGGGGGGGCCAGGCCATACGCAGTATTTT. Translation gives CASSLAGGPGHTQYF.

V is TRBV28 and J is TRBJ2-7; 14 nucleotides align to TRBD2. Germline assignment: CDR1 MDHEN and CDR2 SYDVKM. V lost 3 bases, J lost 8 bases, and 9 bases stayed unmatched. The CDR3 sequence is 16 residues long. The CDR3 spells CASSFPQGTSGSQQYF. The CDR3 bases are TGTGCCAGCAGTTTCCCCCAGGGGACTAGCGGGAGTCAGCAGTACTTC.

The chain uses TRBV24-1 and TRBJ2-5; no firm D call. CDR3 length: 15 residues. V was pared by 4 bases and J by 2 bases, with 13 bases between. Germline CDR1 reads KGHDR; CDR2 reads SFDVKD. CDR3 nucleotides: TGTGCCACCAGTGAGCGTGGGGAACTACAAGAGACCCAGTACTTC. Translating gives CATSERGELQETQYF.

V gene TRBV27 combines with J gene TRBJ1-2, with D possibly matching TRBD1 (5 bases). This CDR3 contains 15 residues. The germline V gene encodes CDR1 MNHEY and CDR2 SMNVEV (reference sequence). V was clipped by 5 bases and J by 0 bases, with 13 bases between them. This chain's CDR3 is CASSPLRESNYGYTF. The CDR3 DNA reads TGTGCCAGCAGTCCACTCAGGGAATCTAACTATGGCTACACCTTC.

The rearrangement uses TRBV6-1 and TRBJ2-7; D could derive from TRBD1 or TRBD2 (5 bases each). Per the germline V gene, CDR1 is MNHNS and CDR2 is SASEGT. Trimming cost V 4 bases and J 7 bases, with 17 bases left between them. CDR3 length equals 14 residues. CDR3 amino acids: CASSGSRGVGEQYF. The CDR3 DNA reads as TGTGCCAGCAGTGGGTCAAGAGGGGTTGGTGAGCAGTACTTC.

This chain's CDR3 is CASSFGQQNTEAFF. DNA of the CDR3: TGTGCCAGCAGCTTCGGACAGCAGAACACTGAAGCTTTCTTT. This chain uses TRBV9 with TRBJ1-1, with D perhaps TRBD1 (6 bases). Germline V lookup: CDR1 SGDLS, CDR2 YYNGEE. With 4 bases removed from V and 1 base from J, the gap between germline ends came to 11 bases. This CDR3 has 14 amino acids. The full variable domain, in which reference TRBV9 and TRBJ1-1 provide the parts outside the CDR3, is DSGVTQTPKHLITATGQRVTLRCSPRSGDLSVYWYQQSLDQGLQFLIQYYNGEERAKGNILERFSAQQFPDLHSELNLSSLELGDSALYFCASSFGQQNTEAFFGQGTRLTVV.

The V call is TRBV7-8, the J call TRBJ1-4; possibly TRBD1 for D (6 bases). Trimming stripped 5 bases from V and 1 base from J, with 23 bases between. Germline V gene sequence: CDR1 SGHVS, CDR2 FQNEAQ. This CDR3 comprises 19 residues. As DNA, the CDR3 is TGTGCCAGCAGCCCCAACAACCAAGGACAGACTATAACTAATGAAAAACTGTTTTTT. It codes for CASSPNNQGQTITNEKLFF.

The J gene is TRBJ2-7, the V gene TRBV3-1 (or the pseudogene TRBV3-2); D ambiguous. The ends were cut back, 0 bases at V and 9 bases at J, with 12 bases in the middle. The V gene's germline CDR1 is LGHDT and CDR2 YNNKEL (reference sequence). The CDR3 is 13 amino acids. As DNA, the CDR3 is TGTGCCAGCAGCCAAGATCAATGGGCTAGGCAGTACTTC. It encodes CASSQDQWARQYF.

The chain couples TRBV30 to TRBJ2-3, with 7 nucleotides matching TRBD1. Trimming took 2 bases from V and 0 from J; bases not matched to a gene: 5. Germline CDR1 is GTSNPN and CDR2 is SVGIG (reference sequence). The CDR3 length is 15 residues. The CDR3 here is CAWSTGQPSTDTQYF. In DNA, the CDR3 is TGTGCCTGGAGTACGGGACAGCCTAGCACAGATACGCAGTATTTT.

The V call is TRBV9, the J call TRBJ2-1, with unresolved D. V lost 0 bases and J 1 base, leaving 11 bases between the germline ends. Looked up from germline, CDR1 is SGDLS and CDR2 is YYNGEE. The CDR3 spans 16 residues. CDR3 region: CASSVGVGGSYNEQFF. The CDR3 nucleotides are TGTGCCAGCAGCGTAGGTGTCGGTGGGTCCTACAATGAGCAGTTCTTC. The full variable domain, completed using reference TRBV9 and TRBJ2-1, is DSGVTQTPKHLITATGQRVTLRCSPRSGDLSVYWYQQSLDQGLQFLIQYYNGEERAKGNILERFSAQQFPDLHSELNLSSLELGDSALYFCASSVGVGGSYNEQFFGPGTRLTVL.

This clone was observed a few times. CDR3: CASSFVDNEQFF. Written as DNA, the CDR3 is TGTGCCAGCAGCTTTGTAGACAATGAGCAGTTCTTC. The chain has TRBV5-4 and TRBJ2-1; D gene unclear. The CDR3 spans 12 residues. V was cut by 2 bases and J by 5 bases, with 5 bases left in between. Germline values: CDR1 SGHNT, CDR2 YYREEE (reference sequence).

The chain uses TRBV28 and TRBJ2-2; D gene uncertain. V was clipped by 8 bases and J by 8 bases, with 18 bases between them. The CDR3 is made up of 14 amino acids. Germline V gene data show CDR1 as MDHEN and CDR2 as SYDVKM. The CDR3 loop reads CASARPLALGELFF. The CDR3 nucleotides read TGTGCCAGCGCTAGGCCCCTGGCGTTGGGGGAGCTGTTTTTT.

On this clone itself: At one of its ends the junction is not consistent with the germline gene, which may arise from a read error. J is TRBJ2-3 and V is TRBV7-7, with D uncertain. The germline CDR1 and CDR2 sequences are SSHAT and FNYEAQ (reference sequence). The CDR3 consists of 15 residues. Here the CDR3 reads CASSSRPPPTDTQYF. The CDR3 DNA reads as TGTGCTAGCAGCTCCCGACCGCCACCCACAGATACGCAGTATTTT.

The DNA of the CDR3 is TGTGCCAGCAGCGTTGGGACAGGGCATGAAAAACTGTTTTTT. It encodes CASSVGTGHEKLFF. This chain uses TRBV5-5 with TRBJ1-4; 9 positions match TRBD1. Germline V lookup: CDR1 SGHKS, CDR2 YYEKEE (reference sequence). With V trimmed by 4 bases and J by 6 bases, 4 bases remained unmatched. This CDR3 spans 14 amino acids.

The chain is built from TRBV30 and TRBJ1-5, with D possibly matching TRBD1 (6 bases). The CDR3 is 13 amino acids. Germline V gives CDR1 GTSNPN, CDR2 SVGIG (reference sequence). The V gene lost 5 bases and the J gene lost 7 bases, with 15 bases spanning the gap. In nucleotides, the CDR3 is TGTGCCTGGGGTACAGGGTCAGGCCAGCCCCAGCATTTT. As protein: CAWGTGSGQPQHF.

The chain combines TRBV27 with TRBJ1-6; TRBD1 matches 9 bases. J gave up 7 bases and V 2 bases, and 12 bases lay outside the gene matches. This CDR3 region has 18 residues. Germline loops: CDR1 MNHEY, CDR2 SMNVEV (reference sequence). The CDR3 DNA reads TGTGCCAGCAGTTTAGGGACCCCCATCGGACAGGGGAATTCACCCCTCCACTTT. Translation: CASSLGTPIGQGNSPLHF.

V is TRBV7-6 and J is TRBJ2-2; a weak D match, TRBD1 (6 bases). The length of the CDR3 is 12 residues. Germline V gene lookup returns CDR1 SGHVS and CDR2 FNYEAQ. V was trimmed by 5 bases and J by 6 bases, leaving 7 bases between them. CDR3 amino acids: CASSRTAGELFF. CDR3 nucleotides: TGTGCCAGCAGCCGGACAGCCGGGGAGCTGTTTTTT.

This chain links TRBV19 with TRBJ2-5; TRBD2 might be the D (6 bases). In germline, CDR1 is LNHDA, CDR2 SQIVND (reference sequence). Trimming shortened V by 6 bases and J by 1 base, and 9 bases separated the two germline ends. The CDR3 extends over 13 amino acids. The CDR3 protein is CASSGRVQETQYF. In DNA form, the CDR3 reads TGTGCCAGTAGCGGGAGAGTCCAAGAGACCCAGTACTTC.

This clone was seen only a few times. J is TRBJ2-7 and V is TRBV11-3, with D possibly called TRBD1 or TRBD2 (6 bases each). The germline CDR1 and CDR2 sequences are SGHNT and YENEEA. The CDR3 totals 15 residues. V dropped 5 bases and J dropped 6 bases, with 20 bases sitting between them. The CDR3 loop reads CASSPSTGSEGEQYF. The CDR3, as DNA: TGTGCCAGCAGCCCATCAACAGGGTCGGAGGGCGAGCAGTACTTC.

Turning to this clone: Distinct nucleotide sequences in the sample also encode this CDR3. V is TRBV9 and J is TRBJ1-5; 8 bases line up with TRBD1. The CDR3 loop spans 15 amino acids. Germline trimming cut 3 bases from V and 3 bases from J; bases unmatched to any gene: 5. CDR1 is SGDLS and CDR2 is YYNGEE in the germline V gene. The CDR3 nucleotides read TGTGCCAGCAGCGGCGGACAGGGCCTCAATCAGCCCCAGCATTTT. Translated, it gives CASSGGQGLNQPQHF.